This T cell receptor beta chain came from a study of T cell repertoires in cytomegalovirus infection. Study at large: Well-studied HLA-B-restricted CMV epitopes were used in the study alongside recently identified HLA-C-restricted ones. CMV infection together with matching HLA type was indicated by public TCR beta signatures. Overall study findings and caveats: Cumulative frequency (of public TCR beta family members) identified carriers of CMV plus the relevant HLA. The ex vivo response was dominated by HLA-C-restricted CMV-specific TCR beta clonotypes.

TCRdb itself ran the reads through MiXCR, one entry per CDR3 protein. The data contain approximately 590,000 distinct CDR3 sequences, roughly 43% of them singletons. Comment on this clonotype: The antigen is not known.

This CDR3 spans 14 amino acids. The ends lost 5 bases at V and 5 bases at J; junction bases unmatched: 7. Germline loops: CDR1 DFQATT, CDR2 SNEGSKA (reference sequence). The chain joins TRBV20-1 to TRBJ2-5, with 11 bases identical to TRBD1. This receptor was obtained from a human donor in good health (CMV status not recorded). Some clones in this sample may be carry-over from other donors' samples. Sequencing used cultured PBMCs, obtained from culture after CMV antigen stimulation. The CDR3 is CSAPPGQGEETQYF. The CDR3 nucleotides read TGCAGTGCTCCTCCGGGACAGGGGGAGGAGACCCAGTACTTC.